These 4 T cell receptor beta chains were sequenced from one sample in a study of blood T cell repertoires in COVID-19. Profiled with immunoSEQ multiplex PCR; TCRdb holds only in-frame clones, not every one. Here the sample spans approximately 300,000 clones, 70% to 90% being singletons. Input material: PBMCs or T cells enriched from blood (not recorded which). These receptors came from a woman aged 30 to 39 who had recovered from COVID-19.

The V call is TRBV12-5, the J call TRBJ1-2, with D perhaps TRBD1 (6 bases). Germline CDR1 and CDR2: LGHNT and FRNRAP. Trimming removed 1 base at V and 6 bases at J, with 12 bases between. The length of the CDR3 is 14 residues. In nucleotides, the CDR3 is TGTGCTAGTGGTTTGGGCCAGGGGCCGGATGGCTACACCTTC. This sequence encodes CASGLGQGPDGYTF.

The chain is built from TRBV12-3 or TRBV12-4 and TRBJ2-1, with D possibly matching TRBD1 (5 bases). The V gene lost 6 bases and the J gene lost 8 bases, with 14 bases spanning the gap. The CDR3 has 13 amino acids. This chain's CDR3 is CASRKETGYEQFF. CDR3 nucleotide sequence: TGTGCCAGCAGGAAGGAAACAGGCTATGAGCAGTTCTTC.

The chain joins TRBV19 to TRBJ2-7; 8 bases fit TRBD1. From germline, CDR1 is LNHDA and CDR2 SQIVND (reference sequence). Trimming removed 1 base from V and 5 bases from J; junction bases left unmatched: 7. The CDR3 has 15 residues. CDR3: CASSIGQGAPDEQYF. In DNA form, the CDR3 reads TGTGCCAGTAGTATAGGGCAGGGGGCTCCGGACGAGCAGTACTTC.

The rearrangement links TRBV7-2 to TRBJ1-1; 12 nucleotides line up with TRBD1. The CDR3 runs 16 residues. Germline CDR1 and CDR2: SGHTA and FQGNSA. Unmatched junction bases numbered 8, after V lost 5 bases and J lost 4 bases. Here the CDR3 DNA reads TGTGCCAGCAGCCCCGGGACAGGGGGCGGGGGCACTGAAGCTTTCTTT. The encoded protein is CASSPGTGGGGTEAFF.